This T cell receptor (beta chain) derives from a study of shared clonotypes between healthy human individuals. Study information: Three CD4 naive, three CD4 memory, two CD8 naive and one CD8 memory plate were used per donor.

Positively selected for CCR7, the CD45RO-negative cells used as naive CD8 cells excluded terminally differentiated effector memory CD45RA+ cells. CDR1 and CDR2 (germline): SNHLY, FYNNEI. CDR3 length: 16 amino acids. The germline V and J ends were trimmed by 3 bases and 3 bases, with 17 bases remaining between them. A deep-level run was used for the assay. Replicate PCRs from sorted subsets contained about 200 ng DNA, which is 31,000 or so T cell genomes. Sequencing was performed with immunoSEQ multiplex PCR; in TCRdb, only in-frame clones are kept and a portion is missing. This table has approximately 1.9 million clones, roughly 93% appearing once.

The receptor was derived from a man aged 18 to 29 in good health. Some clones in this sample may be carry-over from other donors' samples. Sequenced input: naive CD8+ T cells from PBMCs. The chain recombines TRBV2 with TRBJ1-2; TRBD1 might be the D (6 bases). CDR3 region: CASSDANRGAYYGYTF. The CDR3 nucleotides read TGTGCCAGCAGTGACGCGAATCGGGGGGCATACTATGGCTACACCTTC. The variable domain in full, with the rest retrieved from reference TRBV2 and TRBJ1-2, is EPEVTQTPSHQVTQMGQEVILRCVPISNHLYFYWYRQILGQKVEFLVSFYNNEISEKSEIFDDQFSVERPDGSNFTLKIRSTKLEDSAMYFCASSDANRGAYYGYTFGSGTRLTVV.